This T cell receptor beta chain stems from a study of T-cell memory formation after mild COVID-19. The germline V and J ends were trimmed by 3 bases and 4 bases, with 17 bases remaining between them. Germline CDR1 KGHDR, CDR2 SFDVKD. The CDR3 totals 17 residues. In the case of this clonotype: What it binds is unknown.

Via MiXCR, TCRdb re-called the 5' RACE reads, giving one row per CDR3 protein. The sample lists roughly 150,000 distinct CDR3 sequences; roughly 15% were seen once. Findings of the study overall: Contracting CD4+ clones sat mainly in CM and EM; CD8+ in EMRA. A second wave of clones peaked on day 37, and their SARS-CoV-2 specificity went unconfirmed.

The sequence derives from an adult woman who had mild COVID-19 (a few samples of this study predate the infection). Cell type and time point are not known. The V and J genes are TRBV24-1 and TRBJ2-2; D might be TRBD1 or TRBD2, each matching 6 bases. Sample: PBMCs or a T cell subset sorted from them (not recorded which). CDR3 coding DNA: TGTGCCACCAGTGATACTAGGGGGGATGGCGGCACCGGGGAGCTGTTTTTT. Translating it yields CATSDTRGDGGTGELFF.